These T cell receptor beta chains were read from a single sample in a study of blood T cells in healthy people across ages. TCRdb reanalysed the 5' RACE reads using MiXCR and keeps one entry per CDR3 protein. The sample gives more than 700,000 distinct CDR3 sequences, about 47% of which show up once; around 18% is in the top ten. The sequenced sample was blood. The receptor source for this set is an elderly man in good health. The CDR3 runs from the conserved cysteine through the conserved F or W. Fields, in order: clone size, J gene, D gene, V gene, CDR3 DNA, CDR3 protein. The D gene is left open where the match is weak. Clone size is not always given. Where it is, it says once, few, many or a class for expanded clones.

>many|TRBJ2-1|TRBD2|TRBV20-1
TGCAGTGCTAGTGACGGCGGGAGGGTAAATGAGCAGTTCTTC
CSASDGGRVNEQFF
>.|TRBJ2-5|.|TRBV20-1
TGCAGTGCTAGGGATGTGAGAGGGGGAGAGACCCAGTACTTC
CSARDVRGGETQYF
>.|TRBJ2-3|.|TRBV9
TGTGCCAGCAGCACTGGACGTTTGAGCACAGATACGCAGTATTTT
CASSTGRLSTDTQYF
>.|TRBJ1-4|.|TRBV4-2
TGTGCCAGCAGCCTTCCTCCGGGTAATGAAAAACTGTTTTTT
CASSLPPGNEKLFF
>.|TRBJ2-7|.|TRBV12-3/TRBV12-4
TGTGCCAGCAGTTTAAAGAGAGGAATCCCCTACGAGCAGTACTTC
CASSLKRGIPYEQYF
>.|TRBJ1-1|.|TRBV6-2/TRBV6-3
TGTGCCAGCAGTTCCCGTACCGGGTCCACTGAAGCTTTCTTT
CASSSRTGSTEAFF
>.|TRBJ1-5|.|TRBV12-3/TRBV12-4
TGTGCCAGCAGCCCCGGCGCAGCGAGTCAGCCCCAGCATTTT
CASSPGAASQPQHF
>.|TRBJ2-2|TRBD1|TRBV15
TGTGCCACCAGCGAGACAGGGGACACCGGGGAGCTGTTTTTT
CATSETGDTGELFF
>.|TRBJ2-1|TRBD2|TRBV29-1
TGCAGCGCCAGGACTAGCGGGAGGACCCCTCCATGGAATGAGCAGTTCTTC
CSARTSGRTPPWNEQFF
>few|TRBJ2-3|.|TRBV20-1
TGCAGTGCTGACCCCTCCGGCCTTAGCGACCTATTCACAGATACGCAGTATTTT
CSADPSGLSDLFTDTQYF
>few|TRBJ2-7|TRBD2|TRBV30
TGTGCCTGGAGTGTACGGGAGGGAGATCAGTACTTC
CAWSVREGDQYF
>many|TRBJ2-5|TRBD2|TRBV20-1
TGCAGTGCTAGATCGGGAGCGGGAGGCCTCCAAGAGACCCAGTACTTC
CSARSGAGGLQETQYF
>few|TRBJ2-7|.|TRBV29-1
TGCAGCGCCGACGGGGTGTGCTTCCCCTACGAGCAGTACTTC
CSADGVCFPYEQYF
>few|TRBJ2-5|.|TRBV5-1
TGCGCCAGCAGCTTATCCGGGTTACCGACCGAGACCCAGTACTTC
CASSLSGLPTETQYF
>.|TRBJ2-7|TRBD2|TRBV7-8
TGTGCCAGCAGCTTATGGGGGGGGTCGGAGAACATTCGGTACTTC
CASSLWGGSENIRYF
>few|TRBJ2-5|TRBD2|TRBV5-5
TGTGCCAGCACAGGGACTAGCGAGGAGACCCAGTACTTC
CASTGTSEETQYF
>.|TRBJ2-2|TRBD2|TRBV12-3/TRBV12-4
TGTGCCAGCAGTTGGGGACTAGCGGGAGGGAGTGGAACCGGGGAGCTGTTTTTT
CASSWGLAGGSGTGELFF
>many|TRBJ2-1|.|TRBV24-1
TGTGCCACCAGTGCGACCGAAGGGGGGGGATACAATGAGCAGTTCTTC
CATSATEGGGYNEQFF
>.|TRBJ2-4|.|TRBV7-8
TGTGCCAGCAGCTTACCGAGACAGGCTATGGCCAAAAACATTCAGTACTTC
CASSLPRQAMAKNIQYF
>.|TRBJ2-1|.|TRBV20-1
TGCAGTGCTAGAGATCACGGAAGCTCCTACAATGAGCAGTTCTTC
CSARDHGSSYNEQFF
>.|TRBJ2-1|.|TRBV9
TGTGCCAGCAGCGTAGGAACGCTACCCCCCTACAATGAGCAGTTCTTC
CASSVGTLPPYNEQFF
>few|TRBJ2-7|.|TRBV29-1
TGCAGCGTATTAGGGACGGGCTCCTACGAGCAGTACTTC
CSVLGTGSYEQYF
>many|TRBJ2-3|.|TRBV4-3
TGCGCCAGCAGCCAAGATAGGGAGGACACGATAGATACGCAGTATTTT
CASSQDREDTIDTQYF
>.|TRBJ2-6|TRBD1|TRBV18
TGTGCCAGCTCACTGGACAGGGGTAGCTCTGGGGCCAACGTCCTGACTTTC
CASSLDRGSSGANVLTF
>.|TRBJ2-3|.|TRBV6-2/TRBV6-3
TGTGCCAGCATCGCCAACCCGGGACGTTCAACCGCTACGCAGTATTTT
CASIANPGRSTATQYF
>many|TRBJ2-7|.|TRBV7-2
TGTGCCAGCAGCTTACGGGACGGCGAGCAGTACTTC
CASSLRDGEQYF
>.|TRBJ2-1|TRBD2|TRBV6-5
TGTGCCAGCAGTTACAGACTAGCGGGAGGGAAAAGCTCCTACAATGAGCAGTTCTTC
CASSYRLAGGKSSYNEQFF
>.|TRBJ2-3|TRBD2|TRBV7-9
TGTGCCAGCAGTTCCCCCGGGACTAGCGGGATGGGCACAGATACGCAGTATTTT
CASSSPGTSGMGTDTQYF
>few|TRBJ2-1|.|TRBV7-3
TGTGCCAGCAGCCTCAAGGGCGGGGTCGGGCAGTTCTTC
CASSLKGGVGQFF
>.|TRBJ2-7|.|TRBV6-6
TGTGCCAGCAGTTCCGGGGGACTCAATGAGCAGTACTTC
CASSSGGLNEQYF
>few|TRBJ1-3|.|TRBV27
TGTGCCAGCGGGACACAGGGAATCACTGGAAACACCATATATTTT
CASGTQGITGNTIYF
>.|TRBJ2-7|.|TRBV7-8
TGTGCCAGCAGCACCGTGACTGGGGGGCTGGGCTACGAGCAGTACTTC
CASSTVTGGLGYEQYF
>.|TRBJ1-2|.|TRBV7-9
TGTGCCAGCAGCTCAAGAATGGGGAGAGTTAACTATGGCTACACCTTC
CASSSRMGRVNYGYTF
>.|TRBJ2-5|.|TRBV6-2/TRBV6-3
TGTGCCAGCAGCTCCGGATTTTATGAGACCCAGTACTTC
CASSSGFYETQYF
>few|TRBJ2-7|TRBD2|TRBV20-1
TGCAGTGCTTCAGATAGCGGGGGAGGGAATCTACGTTCTGAGCAGTACTTC
CSASDSGGGNLRSEQYF
>.|TRBJ2-1|TRBD1|TRBV9
TGTGCCAGCAGCGTCGAGGGGGACAGATACAATGAGCAGTTCTTC
CASSVEGDRYNEQFF
>.|TRBJ2-1|.|TRBV30
TGTGCCTGGAAGCTCCCCAATGAGCAGTTCTTC
CAWKLPNEQFF
>.|TRBJ2-7|.|TRBV11-2
TGTGCCGGCAGCTTAACGGATGGGGATTACGAGCAGTACTTC
CAGSLTDGDYEQYF
>.|TRBJ2-1|.|TRBV13
TGTGCCAGCAGCTTAGTGATGGCGGGGTCCTACAATGAGCAGTTCTTC
CASSLVMAGSYNEQFF
>.|TRBJ2-7|TRBD2|TRBV20-1
TGCAGTGCCTTGGGCAGGACTAGCGGGAGAATCTCCTACGAGCAGTACTTC
CSALGRTSGRISYEQYF
>.|TRBJ1-5|.|TRBV20-1
TGCAGTGCTGGGGCAGATAGCCATCAGCCCCAGCATTTT
CSAGADSHQPQHF
>many|TRBJ2-1|TRBD2|TRBV7-6
TGTGCCAGCAGCCATATAGCGGGAGCAGGCGGTGGTGAGCAGTTCTTC
CASSHIAGAGGGEQFF
>.|TRBJ2-1|.|TRBV6-6
TGTGCCAGCAGTTACCCCCCTAGCCTTACAGACAATGAGCAGTTCTTC
CASSYPPSLTDNEQFF
>.|TRBJ2-3|TRBD2|TRBV5-1
TGCGCCAGCAGCTTCCAGCGGGGGGGCCGTGTCACAGATACGCAGTATTTT
CASSFQRGGRVTDTQYF
>.|TRBJ2-3|.|TRBV11-2
TGTGCCAGCAGCTTACAGAGTAAGACCCATACGCAGTATTTT
CASSLQSKTHTQYF
>.|TRBJ2-5|TRBD1|TRBV7-2
TGTGCCAGCAGCACCCACCCGCCGGGACAGCAAGAGACCCAGTACTTC
CASSTHPPGQQETQYF
>once|TRBJ1-5|.|TRBV27
TGTGCCAGCAACAACCTCGGGTCTCCGACCCAGCATTTT
CASNNLGSPTQHF
>.|TRBJ2-7|TRBD2|TRBV7-9
TGTGCCAGCAGCCGTGCCCAGCGGGAGTACAATGAGCAGTACTTC
CASSRAQREYNEQYF
>.|TRBJ2-5|.|TRBV20-1
TGCAGTGCCACTACAGGGAGTCAGACCCAGTACTTC
CSATTGSQTQYF
>.|TRBJ1-6|TRBD1|TRBV7-2
TGTGCCAGCACCGGACAGGGGACTTCTAATTCACCCCTCCACTTT
CASTGQGTSNSPLHF
>.|TRBJ2-1|TRBD2|TRBV9
TGTGCCAGCAGCCCCGGGACTAGCGGGAGGTGGGGTGAGCAGTTCTTC
CASSPGTSGRWGEQFF
>.|TRBJ2-3|TRBD1|TRBV5-1
TGCGCCAGCAGCTTCCCCGGACAGGGGTCAGATACGCAGTATTTT
CASSFPGQGSDTQYF
>few|TRBJ2-1|.|TRBV7-2
TGTGCCAGCAGCTTAGAATCCCCGGGGCGGGGTAAGTCCTACAATGAGCAGTTCTTC
CASSLESPGRGKSYNEQFF
>.|TRBJ2-3|TRBD1|TRBV6-5
TGTGCCAGCAGTTACCCATCCGGGACAGGCACAGATACGCAGTATTTT
CASSYPSGTGTDTQYF
>.|TRBJ2-7|.|TRBV12-3/TRBV12-4
TGTGCCAGCAGTTTCCCGGGAAGGAACGAGCAGTACTTC
CASSFPGRNEQYF
>.|TRBJ1-5|.|TRBV28
TGTGCCAGCAGTGACGGTGTCGTTCGGGGTCTCCAGCATTTT
CASSDGVVRGLQHF
>many|TRBJ2-4|TRBD2|TRBV2
TGTGCCAGCGTCGGACTAGCGAACATTCAGTACTTC
CASVGLANIQYF
>.|TRBJ2-7|.|TRBV5-1
TGCGCCAGCAGCTTGTCGACTTCCCCTACCTACGAGCAGTACTTC
CASSLSTSPTYEQYF
>.|TRBJ2-3|TRBD2|TRBV25-1
TGTGCCAGCAGTGACCCAGCGGGAGGCGATACGCAGTATTTT
CASSDPAGGDTQYF
>few|TRBJ2-5|.|TRBV7-9
TGTGCCAGCAGCTTAACAACGACGGAGACCCAGTACTTC
CASSLTTTETQYF